This T cell receptor beta chain was sequenced for a study of shared clonotypes between healthy human individuals. Sequencing was performed with immunoSEQ multiplex PCR; in TCRdb, only in-frame clones are kept and a portion is missing. The sample lists 2 million to 2.5 million clones; nearly 97% were seen once. Trimming cost V 5 bases and J 3 bases, with 14 bases left between them. This CDR3 has 15 residues. Germline CDR1 LNHDA, CDR2 SQIVND (reference sequence). This chain connects TRBV19 to TRBJ1-3; D is uncertain. This clonotype was sampled from a man between 18 and 35 years old in good health. Sequenced: naive CD4+ T cells sorted from blood. Subset of the sample: CD45RA+ positively selected. The CDR3 nucleotides are TGTGCCAGTAGTGACGGGAGCAGGTTTGGAAACACCATATATTTT. Translated, it gives CASSDGSRFGNTIYF.